The 5 T cell receptor beta chains below come from one sample, sequenced in a study of blood T cell repertoires in COVID-19. Here immunoSEQ multiplex PCR was the method, and the copy in TCRdb shows in-frame clones only, minus some. The sample holds over 250,000 clones, roughly nine tenths seen once. Sample: peripheral blood. The source is a woman in her twenties or thirties with COVID-19, enrolled during active disease.

This chain joins TRBV28 and TRBJ1-2, with 7 nucleotides matching TRBD1. The V and J ends lost 5 bases and 9 bases, in that order; junction bases with no gene match: 9. The CDR3 extends over 13 amino acids. The germline gives CDR1 MDHEN, CDR2 SYDVKM. CDR3 bases: TGTGCCAGCAGTGGCGGGACAGCCTTGCGCTACACCTTC. Amino acid sequence: CASSGGTALRYTF.

The chain couples TRBV5-4 to TRBJ2-3, with unresolved D. Germline assignment: CDR1 SGHNT and CDR2 YYREEE (reference sequence). The CDR3 covers 13 residues. The germline V and J ends were trimmed by 0 bases and 2 bases, with 4 bases remaining between them. CDR3 in amino acids: CASSLADTDTQYF. The CDR3 nucleotides read TGTGCCAGCAGCTTGGCAGACACAGATACGCAGTATTTT.

Turning to this clone: The sample contains more than one DNA sequence encoding this CDR3. V and J are TRBV5-1 and TRBJ2-5, with 8 positions matching TRBD1. CDR1 and CDR2 from the germline V gene are SGHRS and YFSETQ. J lost 2 bases, V lost 2 bases, and 2 bases had no gene match. This CDR3 is 14 amino acids long. Here the CDR3 DNA reads TGCGCCAGCAGCTTAGACAGGGGTCAAGAGACCCAGTACTTC. It encodes CASSLDRGQETQYF. The whole variable domain, remainder taken from reference TRBV5-1 and TRBJ2-5, is KAGVTQTPRYLIKTRGQQVTLSCSPISGHRSVSWYQQTPGQGLQFLFEYFSETQRNKGNFPGRFSGRQFSNSRSEMNVSTLELGDSALYLCASSLDRGQETQYFGPGTRLLVL.

V usage is TRBV3-1 (or the pseudogene TRBV3-2) and J usage is TRBJ1-2; D might be TRBD1 (6 bases). CDR1 and CDR2 (germline): LGHDT, YNNKEL (reference sequence). The CDR3 spans 15 residues. V dropped 2 bases and J dropped 0 bases, with 10 bases sitting between them. The CDR3 coding sequence is TGTGCCAGCAGCCAATTACAGGGAGCTAACTATGGCTACACCTTC. Amino acids: CASSQLQGANYGYTF.

The V and J genes are TRBV28 and TRBJ2-3; the D gene is possibly TRBD2 (6 bases). Trimming left V 3 bases short and J 2 bases short, with 12 bases between. The CDR3 runs 15 residues. Germline V gene lookup returns CDR1 MDHEN and CDR2 SYDVKM. The CDR3 DNA follows: TGTGCCAGCAGTTTGGCGGGACTCTCCACAGATACGCAGTATTTT. Its translation: CASSLAGLSTDTQYF.